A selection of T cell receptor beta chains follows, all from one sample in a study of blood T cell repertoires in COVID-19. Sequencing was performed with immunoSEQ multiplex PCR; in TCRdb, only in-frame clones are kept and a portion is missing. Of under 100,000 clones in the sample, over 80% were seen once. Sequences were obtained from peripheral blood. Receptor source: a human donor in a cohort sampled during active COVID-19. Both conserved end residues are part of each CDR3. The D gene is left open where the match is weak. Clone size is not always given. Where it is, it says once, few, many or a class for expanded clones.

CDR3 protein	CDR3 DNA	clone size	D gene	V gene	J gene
CASSLGQQETQYF	TGTGCCAGCTCTCTGGGACAGCAAGAGACCCAGTACTTC	-	TRBD1	TRBV11-3	TRBJ2-5
CASSPSGNTGELFF	TGTGCCAGCTCCCCTAGCGGGAACACCGGGGAGCTGTTTTTT	-	TRBD2	TRBV5-5	TRBJ2-2
CASSLMFTSGMSTDTQYF	TGTGCCAGCAGCTTAATGTTTACTAGCGGGATGAGCACAGATACGCAGTATTTT	once	TRBD2	TRBV7-9	TRBJ2-3
CASSVEGPVSGGELFF	TGTGCCAGCAGCGTAGAGGGGCCCGTGTCGGGCGGGGAGCTGTTTTTT	-	-	TRBV9	TRBJ2-2
CASRPAGLRNTEAFF	TGTGCCAGCAGGCCTGCGGGGCTGAGAAACACTGAAGCTTTCTTT	-	-	TRBV28	TRBJ1-1
CASTAEYYEQYF	TGTGCCAGCACGGCGGAATACTACGAGCAGTACTTC	-	-	TRBV2	TRBJ2-7
CASSGGVVETQYF	TGTGCCAGTAGTGGAGGGGTGGTCGAGACCCAGTACTTC	-	-	TRBV19	TRBJ2-5
CARLAGDTQYF	TGTGCAAGGCTAGCGGGAGATACGCAGTATTTT	-	TRBD2	TRBV28	TRBJ2-3
CASSLTDSTGELFF	TGTGCCAGCAGCCTGACTGATTCCACCGGGGAGCTGTTTTTT	-	-	TRBV7-3	TRBJ2-2
CASSLSAGVGTGELFF	TGTGCCAGCAGTTTATCGGCGGGAGTCGGGACCGGGGAGCTGTTTTTT	-	TRBD2	TRBV28	TRBJ2-2
CATSRERDSGTGGGYTF	TGTGCCACCAGCAGAGAACGAGACAGTGGCACGGGAGGAGGCTACACCTTC	-	-	TRBV15	TRBJ1-2
CASSPGLAGVRQETQYF	TGTGCCAGCAGTCCGGGACTAGCGGGAGTTAGGCAAGAGACCCAGTACTTC	-	TRBD2	TRBV6-6	TRBJ2-5
CASSQDRVCGPGQETQYF	TGTGCCAGCAGCCAAGATCGCGTCTGCGGACCGGGGCAAGAGACCCAGTACTTC	-	-	TRBV14	TRBJ2-5
CASSPQTGLNTEAFF	TGTGCCAGCAGCCCCCAGACGGGGTTGAACACTGAAGCTTTCTTT	-	-	TRBV9	TRBJ1-1
CASSSGVLGRDTQYF	TGTGCCAGCAGCTCAGGGGTACTTGGGAGAGATACGCAGTATTTT	-	-	TRBV5-5	TRBJ2-3
CASTLRGTQYF	TGTGCCAGCACTTTAAGGGGGACCCAGTACTTC	-	-	TRBV28	TRBJ2-5
CASSSGTSFYNEQFF	TGTGCCAGCAGTTCCGGGACTAGTTTCTACAATGAGCAGTTCTTC	-	TRBD2	TRBV28	TRBJ2-1
CATSRDTGFGNTIYF	TGTGCCACCAGCAGAGACACAGGGTTCGGAAACACCATATATTTT	-	-	TRBV15	TRBJ1-3
CAWSVPYSRGYTF	TGTGCCTGGAGTGTTCCTTACAGTCGGGGCTACACCTTC	-	-	TRBV30	TRBJ1-2
CATSDSDTPSNQPQHF	TGTGCCACCAGTGACTCAGACACCCCTAGCAATCAGCCCCAGCATTTT	-	-	TRBV24-1	TRBJ1-5
CSARGGQGHTFNTEAFF	TGCAGCGCCCGGGGGGGCCAGGGGCATACCTTTAACACTGAAGCTTTCTTT	once	-	TRBV29-1	TRBJ1-1
CASSLWQTDKETQYF	TGTGCCAGCAGTTTGTGGCAGACAGACAAAGAGACCCAGTACTTC	-	-	TRBV28	TRBJ2-5
CASSPGQGLGPLHF	TGTGCCAGCAGCCCCGGACAGGGACTGGGCCCCCTCCACTTT	-	TRBD1	TRBV7-9	TRBJ1-6
CASSSLGQGVKNEQYF	TGTGCCAGCAGTTCCCTTGGACAGGGTGTTAAGAACGAGCAGTACTTC	-	TRBD1	TRBV2	TRBJ2-7
CASSRLAEQETQYF	TGTGCCAGCTCTCGACTAGCGGAGCAAGAGACCCAGTACTTC	-	TRBD2	TRBV18	TRBJ2-5
CASSPVTAGADEQFF	TGTGCCAGCAGCCCGGTAACGGCGGGGGCGGATGAGCAGTTCTTC	-	-	TRBV28	TRBJ2-1
CASSSRAGQETQYF	TGTGCCAGCAGTTCCCGAGCGGGCCAAGAGACCCAGTACTTC	-	-	TRBV27	TRBJ2-5
CASSQDRYTDTQYF	TGTGCCAGCAGCCAAGATAGATACACAGATACGCAGTATTTT	-	-	TRBV3-1/TRBV3-2	TRBJ2-3
CASSLRRTGGYTF	TGTGCCAGCAGTTTGCGGAGGACGGGCGGCTACACCTTC	-	-	TRBV27	TRBJ1-2
CASSKTAGRAYNEQFF	TGTGCCAGTAGCAAGACAGCGGGGAGGGCCTACAATGAGCAGTTCTTC	-	TRBD2	TRBV19	TRBJ2-1
CASRQGGDQPQHF	TGTGCCAGCAGGCAGGGTGGGGATCAGCCCCAGCATTTT	few	-	TRBV28	TRBJ1-5
CASSLARDSLMNTEAFF	TGCGCCAGCAGCTTGGCCCGGGACAGCCTCATGAACACTGAAGCTTTCTTT	-	TRBD1	TRBV5-1	TRBJ1-1
CASSLDVGTGGEEQFF	TGCGCCAGCAGCTTGGATGTGGGAACGGGAGGGGAGGAGCAGTTCTTC	-	TRBD2	TRBV5-1	TRBJ2-1
CASSLPGQGNEKLFF	TGTGCCAGCAGCCTTCCGGGACAGGGCAATGAAAAACTGTTTTTT	-	TRBD1	TRBV28	TRBJ1-4
CASSPGGRVTGYTF	TGTGCCAGCAGTCCCGGGGGTCGGGTTACTGGCTACACCTTC	-	-	TRBV3-1/TRBV3-2	TRBJ1-2
CASSGTSGLADTQYF	TGTGCCAGCAGCGGGACTAGCGGGCTCGCAGATACGCAGTATTTT	-	TRBD2	TRBV9	TRBJ2-3
CACTRQQFNEQFF	TGTGCCTGCACGCGGCAACAATTCAATGAGCAGTTCTTC	-	-	TRBV30	TRBJ2-1
CASSQDGLAGIYNEQFF	TGTGCCAGCAGCCAAGATGGGCTAGCGGGAATATACAATGAGCAGTTCTTC	once	TRBD2	TRBV3-1/TRBV3-2	TRBJ2-1
CATSDLAGVKDNEQFF	TGTGCCACCAGTGATTTGGCAGGGGTGAAGGACAATGAGCAGTTCTTC	-	-	TRBV24-1	TRBJ2-1
CASSLPGQPSVNTIYF	TGTGCCAGCAGTTTACCGGGACAGCCTTCGGTAAACACCATATATTTT	-	TRBD1	TRBV28	TRBJ1-3
CASSGDMDMNTEAFF	TGTGCCAGCAGTGGAGACATGGACATGAACACTGAAGCTTTCTTT	-	-	TRBV2	TRBJ1-1
CASSSTLGQAYGYTF	TGCGCCAGCAGCTCAACTCTAGGACAGGCCTATGGCTACACCTTC	-	TRBD1	TRBV5-1	TRBJ1-2
CAWSVTGYGYTF	TGTGCCTGGAGTGTGACAGGTTATGGCTACACCTTC	-	-	TRBV30	TRBJ1-2
CASSTGLLFTGELFF	TGTGCCAGCAGCACCGGACTACTTTTCACCGGGGAGCTGTTTTTT	-	-	TRBV11-2	TRBJ2-2
CASSLAGGSMNEQFF	TGTGCCAGCAGCTTGGCCGGCGGTAGTATGAATGAGCAGTTCTTC	-	-	TRBV5-8	TRBJ2-1